These 18 T cell receptor beta chains came from one sample sequenced in a study of cytomegalovirus exposure and HLA in healthy donors. PCR employed 60 Vbeta and 13 Jbeta primers. Sequencing was performed with immunoSEQ multiplex PCR; in TCRdb, only in-frame clones are kept and a portion is missing. The sample includes 130,000 to 150,000 clones, roughly 70% of them seen just once. Sequenced input: PBMCs. The receptors here all came from a man aged 55 to 69 in good health and CMV-seronegative.

This chain uses TRBV6-5 with TRBJ2-7; weak D call: TRBD2 (6 bases). V was pared by 0 bases and J by 1 base, with 13 bases between. CDR1 and CDR2 (germline): MNHEY, SVGAGI. This CDR3 spans 16 amino acids. This chain's CDR3 is CASSYSAGQSSYEQYF. The CDR3 coding sequence is TGTGCCAGCAGTTACTCGGCGGGGCAGTCTTCCTACGAGCAGTACTTC.

This clone occurred once. The V call is TRBV6-1, the J call TRBJ1-1; TRBD1 might be the D (5 bases). Looked up from germline, CDR1 is MNHNS and CDR2 is SASEGT. V lost 8 bases and J 1 base, leaving 8 bases between the germline ends. The CDR3 length is 12 residues. The CDR3 nucleotides are TGTGCCAGCGGGGGGAGGAACACTGAAGCTTTCTTT. Protein product: CASGGRNTEAFF.

The chain's CDR3 is CASSPVAGIQETQYF. The CDR3 DNA is TGTGCCAGCAGCCCTGTAGCGGGCATCCAAGAGACCCAGTACTTC. The rearrangement uses TRBV5-8 and TRBJ2-5, with 7 positions matching TRBD2. J was trimmed by 1 base and V by 4 bases; bases with no gene match: 7. In germline, CDR1 is SGHTS, CDR2 YDEGEE. This CDR3 comprises 15 residues. Together with reference TRBV5-8 and TRBJ2-5, the CDR3 gives the full variable domain: EAGVTQSPTHLIKTRGQQATLRCSPISGHTSVYWYQQALGLGLQFLLWYDEGEERNRGNFPPRFSGRQFPNYSSELNVNALELEDSALYLCASSPVAGIQETQYFGPGTRLLVL.

This chain links TRBV7-2 with TRBJ1-2; 7 nucleotides match TRBD1. The V and J ends lost 1 base and 0 bases, in that order; junction bases with no gene match: 2. The CDR3 covers 15 residues. The germline CDR1 and CDR2 sequences are SGHTA and FQGNSA. The CDR3 DNA sequence: TGTGCCAGCAGCTTAGGAGGGACAGCTAACTATGGCTACACCTTC. Translating it yields CASSLGGTANYGYTF.

The table lists this clone with a count of one. This rearrangement joins TRBV25-1 to TRBJ2-7; D may be TRBD1 (5 bases). Trimming stripped 4 bases from V and 4 bases from J, with 11 bases between. Germline CDR1 reads MGHDK; CDR2 reads SYGVNS. The CDR3 is 13 amino acids. CDR3 in DNA: TGTGCCAGCAGTGGCAGGGTCCGTTACGAGCAGTACTTC. Translation gives CASSGRVRYEQYF.

This chain connects TRBV7-2 to TRBJ2-3, with TRBD2 identical over 11 bases. Trimming at V came to 2 bases and at J to 2 bases, leaving 6 bases not matched to a gene. The CDR3 covers 17 residues. Looked up from germline, CDR1 is SGHTA and CDR2 is FQGNSA. The CDR3 is CASSLLAGGGPTDTQYF. The DNA for the CDR3 is TGTGCCAGCAGCTTACTAGCGGGGGGTGGGCCCACAGATACGCAGTATTTT.

The V gene is TRBV11-1, the J gene TRBJ2-7; tentatively, D is TRBD1 (6 bases). Trimming took 5 bases from V and 4 from J, leaving 24 bases between them. The CDR3 contains 17 residues. Germline V lookup: CDR1 SGHAT, CDR2 FQDESV (reference sequence). This CDR3 reads CASSLGQSLSPGYEQYF. The CDR3 DNA reads as TGTGCCAGCAGCCTTGGACAGAGCCTCTCTCCAGGGTACGAGCAGTACTTC.

The CDR3 sequence is CASSLPDRVASEQFF. DNA for the CDR3: TGCGCCAGCAGCTTACCGGACAGGGTTGCTTCTGAGCAGTTCTTC. The V call is TRBV5-1, the J call TRBJ2-1; 8 bases fit TRBD1. This CDR3 region has 15 residues. V was pared by 2 bases and J by 9 bases, with 10 bases of the junction left unmatched. The germline V gene has CDR1 SGHRS and CDR2 YFSETQ.

The gene calls are TRBV7-2 and TRBJ1-3, with 8 bases aligning to TRBD1. CDR3 length: 14 residues. V shed 7 bases and J 2 bases; nucleotides not matched to a gene: 4. CDR1 and CDR2 from the germline V gene are SGHTA and FQGNSA. This CDR3 reads CASNQGATGNTIYF. The CDR3 DNA reads as TGTGCCAGCAATCAGGGGGCGACTGGAAACACCATATATTTT.

The V gene is TRBV28, the J gene TRBJ1-1; D unresolved. There are 16 residues in the CDR3. Germline CDR1 reads MDHEN; CDR2 reads SYDVKM. The V end was cut by 3 bases, the J end by 8 bases, with 22 bases between. This chain's CDR3 is CASSFFGNKGKTEAFF. CDR3 DNA: TGTGCCAGCAGTTTTTTCGGGAATAAGGGAAAAACCGAAGCTTTCTTT.

CDR3 sequence: CASRAFQGAAEAFF. The CDR3 nucleotides are TGTGCCAGCAGGGCCTTCCAGGGGGCGGCTGAAGCTTTCTTT. This sequence joins TRBV11-2 and TRBJ1-1, with 8 nucleotides matching TRBD1. The CDR3 loop spans 14 amino acids. Germline trimming cut 6 bases from V and 6 bases from J; bases unmatched to any gene: 9. In germline, CDR1 is SGHAT, CDR2 FQNNGV.

The V gene is TRBV4-1, the J gene TRBJ1-5; 7 positions agree with TRBD1. Germline V lookup: CDR1 MGHRA, CDR2 YSYEKL. This CDR3 has 17 amino acids. Trimming at V came to 0 bases and at J to 4 bases, leaving 9 bases not matched to a gene. Written as DNA, the CDR3 is TGCGCCAGCAGCCAAGAAAAGGGGGCCGGTTTGAATCAGCCCCAGCATTTT. Its protein product is CASSQEKGAGLNQPQHF.

This clone was detected only a few times. V usage is TRBV9 and J usage is TRBJ1-1; 7 bases fit TRBD1. The CDR3 spans 14 residues. The V gene end was trimmed by 4 bases and the J gene end by 2 bases; junction bases not matched to a gene: 5. Germline assignment: CDR1 SGDLS and CDR2 YYNGEE. The CDR3 DNA reads as TGTGCCAGCAGCCCCCGGACAGGCAACACTGAAGCTTTCTTT. Its protein product is CASSPRTGNTEAFF.

This clone was found a few times. The J gene is TRBJ2-4, the V gene TRBV23-1; the match to TRBD1 covers 8 bases. TRBV23-1 is marked as an open reading frame, function uncertain. V was clipped by 4 bases and J by 0 bases; unmatched bases: 5. The CDR3 sequence is 16 residues long. The CDR3 nucleotides read TGCGCCAGCAGTCCAGGGACAGGTGTAGCCAAAAACATTCAGTACTTC. Translated, it gives CASSPGTGVAKNIQYF.

This sequence joins TRBV10-3 and TRBJ1-1, with 7 bases fitting TRBD1. CDR3 length equals 14 residues. J was trimmed by 8 bases and V by 3 bases; bases with no gene match: 9. Germline lookup yields CDR1 ENHRY and CDR2 SYGVKD. CDR3 sequence reads: CAISDRGGGLEAFF. The DNA for the CDR3 is TGTGCCATCAGTGACCGAGGGGGCGGCCTGGAAGCTTTCTTT.

This rearrangement joins TRBV29-1 to TRBJ2-1; the match to TRBD2 covers 11 bases. CDR1 is SQVTM, CDR2 ANQGSEA, per germline. With V trimmed by 2 bases and J by 8 bases, 8 bases remained unmatched. The CDR3 covers 15 residues. CDR3 sequence: CSVENSGRGQDEQFF. The CDR3 nucleotides read TGCAGCGTTGAAAATAGCGGGAGGGGCCAGGATGAGCAGTTCTTC.

This chain joins TRBV25-1 and TRBJ2-6; a possible D gene is TRBD1 (5 bases). Germline V CDR1 and CDR2: MGHDK, SYGVNS. V lost 1 base and J lost 0, with 13 bases in between. The CDR3 sequence is 18 residues long. The CDR3 here is CASSESRRQYSGANVLTF. CDR3 in DNA: TGTGCCAGCAGTGAATCCCGCCGACAGTACTCTGGGGCCAACGTCCTGACTTTC.

The chain has TRBV4-1 and TRBJ2-7; 7 bases are a match to TRBD2. This CDR3 region has 16 residues. V was clipped by 0 bases and J by 1 base; unmatched bases: 6. The germline CDR1 and CDR2 sequences are MGHRA and YSYEKL. The CDR3 region has the DNA TGCGCCAGCAGCCAAGATTCCCAGGGAGGGTCCTACGAGCAGTACTTC. Protein product: CASSQDSQGGSYEQYF.